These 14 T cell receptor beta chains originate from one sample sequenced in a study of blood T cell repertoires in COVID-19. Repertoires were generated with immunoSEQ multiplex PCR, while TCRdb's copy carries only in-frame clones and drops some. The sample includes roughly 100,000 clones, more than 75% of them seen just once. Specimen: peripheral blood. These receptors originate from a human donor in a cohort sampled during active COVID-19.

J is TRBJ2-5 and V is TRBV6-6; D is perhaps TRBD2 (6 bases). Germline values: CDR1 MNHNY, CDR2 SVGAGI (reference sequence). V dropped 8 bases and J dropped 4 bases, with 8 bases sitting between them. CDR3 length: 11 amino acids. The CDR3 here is CASLRGETQYF. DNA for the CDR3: TGTGCCAGCTTGCGGGGAGAGACCCAGTACTTC.

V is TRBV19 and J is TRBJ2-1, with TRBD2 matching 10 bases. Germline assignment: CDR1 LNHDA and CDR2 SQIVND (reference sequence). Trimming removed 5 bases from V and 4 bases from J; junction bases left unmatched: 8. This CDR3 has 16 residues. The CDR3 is CASSLLSGGAYNEQFF. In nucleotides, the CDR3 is TGTGCCAGTAGTCTCTTGAGCGGGGGGGCGTACAATGAGCAGTTCTTC.

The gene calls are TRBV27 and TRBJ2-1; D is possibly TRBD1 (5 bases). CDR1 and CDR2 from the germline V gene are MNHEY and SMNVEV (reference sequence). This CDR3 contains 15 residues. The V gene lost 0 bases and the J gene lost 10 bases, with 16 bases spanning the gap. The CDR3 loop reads CASSLSRVVGTEQFF. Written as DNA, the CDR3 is TGTGCCAGCAGTTTATCCAGGGTAGTGGGTACGGAGCAGTTCTTC.

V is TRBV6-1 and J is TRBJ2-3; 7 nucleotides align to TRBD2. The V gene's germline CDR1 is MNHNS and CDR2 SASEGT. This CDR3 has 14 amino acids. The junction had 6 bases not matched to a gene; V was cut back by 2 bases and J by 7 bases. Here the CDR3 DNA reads TGTGCCAGCAGTGAAAAGCGGGGTATAAATACGCAGTATTTT. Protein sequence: CASSEKRGINTQYF.

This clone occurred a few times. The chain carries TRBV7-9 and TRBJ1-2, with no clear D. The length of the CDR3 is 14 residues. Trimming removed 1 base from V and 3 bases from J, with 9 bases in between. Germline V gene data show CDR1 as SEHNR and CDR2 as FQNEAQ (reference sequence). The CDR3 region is CASSLVERDYGYTF. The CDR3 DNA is TGTGCCAGCAGCTTAGTAGAGAGGGACTATGGCTACACCTTC.

The CDR3 DNA reads as TGCGCCAGCAGCCAGAACAGGGGGAGCGCTGAAGCTTTCTTT. This translates into CASSQNRGSAEAFF. The V and J genes are TRBV4-1 and TRBJ1-1, with TRBD1 matching 8 bases. CDR3 length: 14 amino acids. V trimming: 3 bases; J trimming: 6 bases; junction bases outside the gene matches: 6. Looked up from germline, CDR1 is MGHRA and CDR2 is YSYEKL.

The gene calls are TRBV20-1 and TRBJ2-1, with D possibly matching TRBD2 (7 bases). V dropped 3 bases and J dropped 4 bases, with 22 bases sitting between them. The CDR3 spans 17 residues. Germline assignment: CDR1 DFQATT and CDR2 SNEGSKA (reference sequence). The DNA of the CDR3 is TGCAGTGCTAGTCTTTTAGGGGGGGAGGAATCGTACAATGAGCAGTTCTTC. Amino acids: CSASLLGGEESYNEQFF.

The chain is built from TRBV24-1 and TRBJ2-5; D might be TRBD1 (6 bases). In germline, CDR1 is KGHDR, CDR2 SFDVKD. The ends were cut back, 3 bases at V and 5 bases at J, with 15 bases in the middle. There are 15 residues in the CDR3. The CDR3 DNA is TGTGCCACCAGTGATCCAAACAGGGTGGGCGAGACCCAGTACTTC. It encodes CATSDPNRVGETQYF.

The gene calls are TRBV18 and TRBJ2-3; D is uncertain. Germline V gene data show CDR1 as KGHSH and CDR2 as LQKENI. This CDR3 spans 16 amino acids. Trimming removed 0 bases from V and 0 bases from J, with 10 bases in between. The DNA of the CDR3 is TGTGCCAGCTCACCACCTGCGGTGTCTAGCACAGATACGCAGTATTTT. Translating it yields CASSPPAVSSTDTQYF.

The CDR3 bases are TGTGCCAGCAGCTTAGGACCCAGCGGCTACTATGGCTACACCTTC. This encodes CASSLGPSGYYGYTF. V gene TRBV11-1 combines with J gene TRBJ1-2; D is uncertain. V was clipped by 1 base and J by 3 bases, with 12 bases between them. Germline CDR1 is SGHAT and CDR2 is FQDESV (reference sequence). The CDR3 length is 15 residues.

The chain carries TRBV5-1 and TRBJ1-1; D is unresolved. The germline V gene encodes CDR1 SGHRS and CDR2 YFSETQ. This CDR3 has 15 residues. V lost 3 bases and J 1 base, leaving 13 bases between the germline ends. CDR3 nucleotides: TGCGCCAGCAGCTCGTACACCTCAAAGAACACTGAAGCTTTCTTT. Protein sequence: CASSSYTSKNTEAFF.

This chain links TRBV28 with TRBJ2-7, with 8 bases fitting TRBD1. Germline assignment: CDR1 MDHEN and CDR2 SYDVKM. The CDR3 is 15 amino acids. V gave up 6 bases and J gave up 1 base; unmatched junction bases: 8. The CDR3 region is CASSPGGRGSYEQYF. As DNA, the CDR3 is TGTGCCAGCAGCCCAGGGGGCAGGGGGTCCTACGAGCAGTACTTC.

This CDR3 is CASSPTRDTDYGYTF. The CDR3 DNA is TGTGCCAGCTCACCGACCCGGGACACCGACTATGGCTACACCTTC. J is TRBJ1-2 and V is TRBV18; tentative D call: TRBD1 (6 bases). Trimming took 3 bases from V and 3 from J, leaving 14 bases between them. Germline V gives CDR1 KGHSH, CDR2 LQKENI. The CDR3 contains 15 residues.

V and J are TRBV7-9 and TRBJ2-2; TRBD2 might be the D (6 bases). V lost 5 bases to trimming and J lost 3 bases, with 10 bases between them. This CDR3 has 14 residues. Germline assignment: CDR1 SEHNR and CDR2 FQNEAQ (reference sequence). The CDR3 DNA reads TGTGCCAGCAGCCGGAGGGTAGACACCGGGGAGCTGTTTTTT. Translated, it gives CASSRRVDTGELFF.